A selection of T cell receptor beta chains follows, all from one sample in a study of blood T cell repertoires in COVID-19. TCRdb's table, derived via immunoSEQ multiplex PCR, lists solely in-frame clones and lacks some. The profile shows 250,000 to 350,000 clones, around 91% of them singletons. The specimen sequenced was peripheral blood. The receptors derive from a woman aged 55-69 years with acute or convalescent COVID-19. Each CDR3 is given with its conserved first and last residue. D genes are given only for firm matches. Clone size appears in some rows only: once, few, many, or a class for an expanded clone.

abundance: -
j_gene: TRBJ1-1
v_gene: TRBV5-5
d_gene: -
CDR3aa: CASSGGTLLGTEAFF
CDR3nt: TGTGCCAGCAGCGGGGGCACCCTTTTGGGGACTGAAGCTTTCTTT

abundance: -
j_gene: TRBJ2-7
v_gene: TRBV27
d_gene: -
CDR3aa: CASSRQGFTYEQYF
CDR3nt: TGTGCCAGCAGTAGGCAGGGGTTTACCTACGAGCAGTACTTC

abundance: -
j_gene: TRBJ2-7
v_gene: TRBV7-8
d_gene: -
CDR3aa: CASSSREVVGEQYF
CDR3nt: TGTGCCAGCAGCTCTCGTGAGGTAGTGGGCGAGCAGTACTTC

abundance: -
j_gene: TRBJ2-1
v_gene: TRBV2
d_gene: TRBD2
CDR3aa: CASSERTSGTPEQFF
CDR3nt: TGTGCCAGCAGTGAAAGGACTAGCGGGACACCTGAGCAGTTCTTC

abundance: -
j_gene: TRBJ2-5
v_gene: TRBV4-2
d_gene: -
CDR3aa: CASSQDRGLPGAQYF
CDR3nt: TGTGCCAGCAGCCAAGATCGAGGACTCCCCGGGGCCCAGTACTTC

abundance: once
j_gene: TRBJ2-3
v_gene: TRBV12-3/TRBV12-4
d_gene: -
CDR3aa: CASSFEGAQYF
CDR3nt: TGTGCCAGCAGTTTTGAGGGGGCGCAGTATTTT

abundance: -
j_gene: TRBJ1-5
v_gene: TRBV5-1
d_gene: TRBD1
CDR3aa: CASSRTGDGNQPQHF
CDR3nt: TGCGCCAGCTCCAGGACAGGGGACGGCAATCAGCCCCAGCATTTT

abundance: once
j_gene: TRBJ2-1
v_gene: TRBV7-2
d_gene: TRBD1
CDR3aa: CASSSAISGQFQFF
CDR3nt: TGTGCCAGCAGCTCGGCTATATCGGGACAGTTCCAGTTCTTC

abundance: -
j_gene: TRBJ1-2
v_gene: TRBV29-1
d_gene: -
CDR3aa: CSVYGGVGGYTF
CDR3nt: TGCAGCGTGTACGGAGGGGTTGGGGGCTACACCTTC

abundance: once
j_gene: TRBJ1-2
v_gene: TRBV7-2
d_gene: -
CDR3aa: CASMRGTAYGYTF
CDR3nt: TGTGCCAGCATGAGGGGGACGGCCTATGGCTACACCTTC

abundance: -
j_gene: TRBJ1-3
v_gene: TRBV18
d_gene: -
CDR3aa: CATREGGAGNTIYF
CDR3nt: TGTGCCACCCGGGAGGGAGGAGCTGGAAACACCATATATTTT

abundance: -
j_gene: TRBJ2-1
v_gene: TRBV2
d_gene: TRBD2
CDR3aa: CASSAASGNNEQFF
CDR3nt: TGTGCCAGCAGTGCGGCTAGCGGAAACAATGAGCAGTTCTTC

abundance: -
j_gene: TRBJ2-1
v_gene: TRBV7-7
d_gene: TRBD2
CDR3aa: CASSLRLAGVNEQFF
CDR3nt: TGTGCCAGCAGCTTAAGGCTAGCGGGGGTCAATGAGCAGTTCTTC

abundance: -
j_gene: TRBJ1-1
v_gene: TRBV7-2
d_gene: -
CDR3aa: CASSLSWGVFRTEAFF
CDR3nt: TGTGCCAGCAGCCTCAGCTGGGGGGTGTTTAGGACTGAAGCTTTCTTT

abundance: -
j_gene: TRBJ2-3
v_gene: TRBV10-3
d_gene: -
CDR3aa: CAIRGGQSSTDTQYF
CDR3nt: TGTGCCATCAGAGGGGGACAATCTAGCACAGATACGCAGTATTTT

abundance: -
j_gene: TRBJ1-2
v_gene: TRBV6-6
d_gene: TRBD1
CDR3aa: CASSYSLDRDYGYTF
CDR3nt: TGTGCCAGCAGTTACTCCCTGGACAGGGATTATGGCTACACCTTC

abundance: -
j_gene: TRBJ2-3
v_gene: TRBV5-1
d_gene: TRBD2
CDR3aa: CASSLAGVGDTQYF
CDR3nt: TGCGCCAGCAGCTTAGCGGGGGTCGGGGATACGCAGTATTTT

abundance: -
j_gene: TRBJ1-5
v_gene: TRBV6-5
d_gene: TRBD1
CDR3aa: CASTETTGAQPQHF
CDR3nt: TGTGCCAGCACCGAAACGACAGGGGCCCAGCCCCAGCATTTT

abundance: -
j_gene: TRBJ1-2
v_gene: TRBV18
d_gene: TRBD1
CDR3aa: CASSPGQGDYGYTF
CDR3nt: TGTGCCAGCTCACCGGGACAGGGTGACTATGGCTACACCTTC

abundance: -
j_gene: TRBJ2-2
v_gene: TRBV4-3
d_gene: -
CDR3aa: CASSQSGLGELFF
CDR3nt: TGCGCCAGCAGCCAATCAGGTTTGGGGGAGCTGTTTTTT

abundance: -
j_gene: TRBJ1-6
v_gene: TRBV6-5
d_gene: TRBD1
CDR3aa: CASSPRGQNNSPLHF
CDR3nt: TGTGCCAGCAGTCCGAGGGGACAGAATAATTCACCCCTCCACTTT

abundance: -
j_gene: TRBJ2-7
v_gene: TRBV7-9
d_gene: TRBD2
CDR3aa: CASSSVASGNGRHYEQYF
CDR3nt: TGTGCCAGCAGCTCAGTCGCTAGCGGGAACGGACGTCACTACGAGCAGTACTTC

abundance: -
j_gene: TRBJ2-1
v_gene: TRBV27
d_gene: TRBD2
CDR3aa: CASSLFGTSATYNEQFF
CDR3nt: TGTGCCAGCAGTTTGTTCGGGACTAGCGCGACCTACAATGAGCAGTTCTTC

abundance: -
j_gene: TRBJ2-7
v_gene: TRBV5-1
d_gene: TRBD2
CDR3aa: CASSSGLAGGQTTYEQYF
CDR3nt: TGCGCCAGCAGCTCCGGACTAGCGGGGGGCCAAACGACCTACGAGCAGTACTTC

abundance: -
j_gene: TRBJ2-5
v_gene: TRBV25-1
d_gene: -
CDR3aa: CASSPPPGTGQETQYF
CDR3nt: TGTGCCAGCAGTCCCCCCCCGGGTACAGGCCAAGAGACCCAGTACTTC

abundance: -
j_gene: TRBJ1-2
v_gene: TRBV7-9
d_gene: -
CDR3aa: CASSREDRSYGYTF
CDR3nt: TGTGCCAGCAGCCGGGAGGACAGATCTTATGGCTACACCTTC

abundance: -
j_gene: TRBJ2-2
v_gene: TRBV3-1/TRBV3-2
d_gene: -
CDR3aa: CASASSGSGELFF
CDR3nt: TGTGCCAGCGCGTCCTCTGGTTCCGGGGAGCTGTTTTTT

abundance: -
j_gene: TRBJ1-2
v_gene: TRBV5-1
d_gene: -
CDR3aa: CASSKTEGGDLYGYTF
CDR3nt: TGCGCCAGCAGCAAAACCGAGGGAGGGGATCTCTACGGCTACACCTTC

abundance: -
j_gene: TRBJ1-4
v_gene: TRBV18
d_gene: TRBD1
CDR3aa: CASSRTGKGLDEKLFF
CDR3nt: TGTGCCAGCTCACGGACAGGGAAGGGGCTTGATGAAAAACTGTTTTTT

abundance: -
j_gene: TRBJ2-5
v_gene: TRBV7-2
d_gene: -
CDR3aa: CASSLSTLLETQYF
CDR3nt: TGTGCCAGCAGCCTATCCACTCTACTTGAGACCCAGTACTTC

abundance: -
j_gene: TRBJ1-5
v_gene: TRBV28
d_gene: -
CDR3aa: CASSFLSGGNQPQHF
CDR3nt: TGTGCCAGCAGTTTTTTATCGGGAGGAAATCAGCCCCAGCATTTT

abundance: -
j_gene: TRBJ2-2
v_gene: TRBV28
d_gene: -
CDR3aa: CASSATGSTGELFF
CDR3nt: TGTGCCAGCAGTGCCACAGGGAGCACCGGGGAGCTGTTTTTT

abundance: -
j_gene: TRBJ1-2
v_gene: TRBV2
d_gene: TRBD1
CDR3aa: CASRSGQGAFNGYTF
CDR3nt: TGTGCCAGCAGGTCGGGACAGGGGGCGTTCAATGGCTACACCTTC

abundance: -
j_gene: TRBJ2-1
v_gene: TRBV24-1
d_gene: TRBD2
CDR3aa: CATSEPGLAENEQFF
CDR3nt: TGTGCCACCAGTGAGCCGGGACTAGCTGAAAATGAGCAGTTCTTC

abundance: -
j_gene: TRBJ2-7
v_gene: TRBV21-1
d_gene: -
CDR3aa: CASSNKQETPHEQYF
CDR3nt: TGTGCCAGCAGCAATAAACAGGAAACTCCCCACGAGCAGTACTTC

abundance: -
j_gene: TRBJ2-5
v_gene: TRBV5-6
d_gene: -
CDR3aa: CASSLGRAKGVETQYF
CDR3nt: TGTGCCAGCAGCTTGGGCAGGGCAAAGGGGGTGGAGACCCAGTACTTC

abundance: -
j_gene: TRBJ1-3
v_gene: TRBV7-7
d_gene: TRBD1
CDR3aa: CASSSGTGFGNTIYF
CDR3nt: TGTGCCAGCAGCTCCGGGACAGGGTTTGGAAACACCATATATTTT

abundance: -
j_gene: TRBJ1-6
v_gene: TRBV19
d_gene: -
CDR3aa: CASSRQNNSPLHF
CDR3nt: TGTGCCAGTAGTAGGCAGAATAATTCACCCCTCCACTTT

abundance: -
j_gene: TRBJ2-1
v_gene: TRBV5-1
d_gene: -
CDR3aa: CASSLAGDEQFF
CDR3nt: TGCGCCAGCAGCTTGGCAGGGGATGAGCAGTTCTTC

abundance: -
j_gene: TRBJ1-2
v_gene: TRBV4-2
d_gene: -
CDR3aa: CASSHPEAGGAYGYTF
CDR3nt: TGTGCCAGCAGCCACCCCGAGGCGGGGGGCGCTTATGGCTACACCTTC

abundance: -
j_gene: TRBJ1-1
v_gene: TRBV4-1
d_gene: TRBD1
CDR3aa: CASSQPTGANTEAFF
CDR3nt: TGCGCCAGCAGCCAACCAACAGGGGCGAACACTGAAGCTTTCTTT

abundance: -
j_gene: TRBJ2-1
v_gene: TRBV6-4
d_gene: TRBD2
CDR3aa: CASSDGGSPYNEQFF
CDR3nt: TGTGCCAGCAGTGACGGCGGGAGCCCATACAATGAGCAGTTCTTC

abundance: -
j_gene: TRBJ2-7
v_gene: TRBV6-2/TRBV6-3
d_gene: TRBD1
CDR3aa: CASTPIPWDRRWGWYF
CDR3nt: TGTGCCAGCACCCCGATTCCGTGGGACAGAAGGTGGGGATGGTACTTC

abundance: once
j_gene: TRBJ1-5
v_gene: TRBV15
d_gene: -
CDR3aa: CATSPRGQVNQPQHF
CDR3nt: TGTGCCACCAGCCCAAGGGGACAAGTCAATCAGCCCCAGCATTTT

abundance: -
j_gene: TRBJ2-1
v_gene: TRBV27
d_gene: TRBD2
CDR3aa: CASTLSGGQSEQFF
CDR3nt: TGTGCCAGCACCCTATCGGGGGGGCAATCTGAGCAGTTCTTC

abundance: -
j_gene: TRBJ1-4
v_gene: TRBV5-4
d_gene: TRBD1
CDR3aa: CASSPARDRTLEKLFF
CDR3nt: TGTGCCAGCAGCCCCGCCCGGGACAGGACCTTGGAAAAACTGTTTTTT